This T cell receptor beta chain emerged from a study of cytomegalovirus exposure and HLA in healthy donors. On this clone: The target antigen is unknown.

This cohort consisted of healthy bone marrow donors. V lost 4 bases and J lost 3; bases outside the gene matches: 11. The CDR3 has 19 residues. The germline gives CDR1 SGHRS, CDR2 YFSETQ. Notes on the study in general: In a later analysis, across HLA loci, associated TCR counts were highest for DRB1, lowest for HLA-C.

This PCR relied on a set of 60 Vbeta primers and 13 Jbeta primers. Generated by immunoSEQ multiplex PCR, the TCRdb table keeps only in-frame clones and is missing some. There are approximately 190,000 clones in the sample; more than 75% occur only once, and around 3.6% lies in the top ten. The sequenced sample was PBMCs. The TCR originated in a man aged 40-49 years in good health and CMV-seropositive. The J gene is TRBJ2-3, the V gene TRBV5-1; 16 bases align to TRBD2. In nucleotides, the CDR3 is TGCGCCAGCAGCCGTCCCGGGACTAGCGGGAGGGCCGGGACAGATACGCAGTATTTT. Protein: CASSRPGTSGRAGTDTQYF. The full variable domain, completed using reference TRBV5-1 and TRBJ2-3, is KAGVTQTPRYLIKTRGQQVTLSCSPISGHRSVSWYQQTPGQGLQFLFEYFSETQRNKGNFPGRFSGRQFSNSRSEMNVSTLELGDSALYLCASSRPGTSGRAGTDTQYFGPGTRLTVL.